This T cell receptor beta chain was obtained from a study of blood T cells in healthy people across ages. General study findings and limits: Calculation of diversity from one million T cells yielded estimates considered to be underestimates. Age advanced and TCR beta diversity per million T cells fell, roughly linearly.

J gave up 9 bases and V 0 bases, and 8 bases lay outside the gene matches. This CDR3 has 16 residues. CDR1 and CDR2 (germline): SGHAT, FQDESV (reference sequence). Only one count was recorded for this clonotype. Its antigen remains unidentified. A sample-barcoded 5' primer and a J-beta primer mix were used in a second PCR of roughly 7 to 11 cycles. A 12-random-nucleotide template-switch adaptor tagged each cDNA molecule. MiXCR, run by TCRdb on the 5' RACE reads, gives a single entry per CDR3 protein. The data show 1.5 million to 2 million distinct CDR3 sequences, around half seen once. The sample consisted of blood. The sequence derives from a middle-aged woman in good health. The chain employs TRBV11-1 and TRBJ2-1; 10 bases match TRBD2. CDR3 sequence reads: CASSLAGTSVVSEQFF. DNA for the CDR3: TGTGCCAGCAGCTTAGCCGGGACTAGCGTAGTCAGTGAGCAGTTCTTC.